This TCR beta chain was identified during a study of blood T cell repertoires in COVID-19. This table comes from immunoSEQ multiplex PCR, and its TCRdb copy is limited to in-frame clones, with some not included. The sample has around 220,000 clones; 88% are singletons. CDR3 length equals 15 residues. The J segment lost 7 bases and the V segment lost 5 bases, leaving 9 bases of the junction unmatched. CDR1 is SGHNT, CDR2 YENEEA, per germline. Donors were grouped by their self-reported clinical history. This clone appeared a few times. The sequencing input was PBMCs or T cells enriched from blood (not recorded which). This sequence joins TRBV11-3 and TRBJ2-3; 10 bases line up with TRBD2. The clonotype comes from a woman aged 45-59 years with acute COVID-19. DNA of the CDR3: TGTGCCAGCAGCCCCCTAGCGGGAGACCCAAATACGCAGTATTTT. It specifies CASSPLAGDPNTQYF.